Below are 3 T cell receptor beta chains sequenced from a single sample in a study of blood T cell repertoires in COVID-19. Produced via immunoSEQ multiplex PCR; TCRdb's table is partial and in-frame only. This sample has around 200,000 clones, with under 90% found just once. Sequencing input: peripheral blood. Every receptor here comes from a human donor in a cohort sampled during active COVID-19.

The chain joins TRBV19 to TRBJ2-3, with 12 bases aligning to TRBD2. V shed 8 bases, J shed 1 base, and the junction held 4 bases outside the gene matches. The length of the CDR3 is 15 residues. Per the germline V gene, CDR1 is LNHDA and CDR2 is SQIVND (reference sequence). The CDR3 nucleotides are TGTGCCAGTGGCAGACTAGCGGGGGGCACAGATACGCAGTATTTT. It translates to CASGRLAGGTDTQYF.

The chain couples TRBV4-2 to TRBJ2-5; D is ambiguous. The CDR3 is 15 residues long. Germline loops: CDR1 LGHNA, CDR2 YNFKEQ. Trimming left V 0 bases short and J 5 bases short, with 13 bases between. The CDR3: CASSQEYMSRETQYF. For the CDR3, the DNA is TGTGCCAGCAGCCAAGAGTACATGTCTAGGGAGACCCAGTACTTC.

Of note for this clone: The junction departs from germline at one end; a sequencing error may be responsible. This chain connects TRBV12-3 or TRBV12-4 to TRBJ2-7; 7 bases agree with TRBD1. The CDR3 loop spans 12 amino acids. The CDR3 DNA sequence: TGTGCCAGCAGTCCATCCGGGACAGTAGTTAGCTTC. As protein: CASSPSGTVVSF.